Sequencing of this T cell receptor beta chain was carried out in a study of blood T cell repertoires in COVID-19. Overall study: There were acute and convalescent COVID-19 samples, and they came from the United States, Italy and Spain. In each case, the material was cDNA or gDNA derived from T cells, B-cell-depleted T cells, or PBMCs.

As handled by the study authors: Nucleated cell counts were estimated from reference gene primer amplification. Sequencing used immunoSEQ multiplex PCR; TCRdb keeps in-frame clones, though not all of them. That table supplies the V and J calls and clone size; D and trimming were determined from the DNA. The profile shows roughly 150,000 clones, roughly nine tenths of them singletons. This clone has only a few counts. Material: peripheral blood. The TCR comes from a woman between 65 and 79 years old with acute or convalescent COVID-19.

CDR3 amino acids: CASSQRTGGMMNTEAFF. CDR3 sequence (DNA): TGTGCCAGCAGCCAGAGGACAGGGGGCATGATGAACACTGAAGCTTTCTTT. The chain is built from TRBV11-2 and TRBJ1-1; 11 positions match TRBD1. Germline-derived CDR1 and CDR2 are SGHAT and FQNNGV. Trimming removed 5 bases from V and 0 bases from J; junction bases left unmatched: 8. The CDR3 runs to 17 residues.